This TCR beta chain was observed in a study of T cell responses to AZD1222 COVID-19 vaccine. Study results and caveats: Baseline seropositives among AZD1222 recipients totaled only five to seven. In all cases, repertoires were sampled only after the peak T cell response. The donors showed a predominance of white British ancestry and of females, with possible underestimation of clonal diversity.

Germline loops: CDR1 SGHNT, CDR2 YYREEE (reference sequence). There are 15 residues in the CDR3. J was trimmed by 5 bases and V by 3 bases; bases with no gene match: 9. As to this clone: Its target is unknown.

The protocol was immunoSEQ multiplex PCR, while the TCRdb copy is restricted to in-frame clones and leaves out a portion. Of about 86,000 clones in the sample, approximately 78% were seen once. This clonotype was sampled from an adult in good health. The rearrangement links TRBV5-4 to TRBJ2-5; 8 bases line up with TRBD2. The sample in question was peripheral blood, obtained on day 0 of AZD1222 vaccination. The DNA for the CDR3 is TGTGCCAGCAGCTACTCGGGAGGGGGTTCGGAGACCCAGTACTTC. It encodes CASSYSGGGSETQYF.